The 20 T cell receptor beta chains below come from one sample, sequenced in a study of T cells after somatic rescue of genetic block. Repertoires were generated with immunoSEQ multiplex PCR, while TCRdb's copy carries only in-frame clones and drops some. The sample lists roughly 65,000 clones; 85% to 95% were seen once. Sequencing was done on a sample of peripheral blood mononuclear cells (PBMCs). The receptors originated from a man aged 40-55 years.

In this sample, this clone turned up a few times. The CDR3 DNA is TGTGCCAGCAGTGACGGGAACAGGGGAGGCGGCTACACCTTC. It is translated as CASSDGNRGGGYTF. The gene calls are TRBV6-4 and TRBJ1-2, with 7 bases that match TRBD1. Trimming took 2 bases from V and 8 from J; bases not matched to a gene: 8. This CDR3 spans 14 amino acids. Per the germline V gene, CDR1 is MRHNA and CDR2 is SNTAGT.

This sequence joins TRBV7-2 and TRBJ1-2, with D possibly being TRBD1 (6 bases). This CDR3 has 14 amino acids. Germline lookup yields CDR1 SGHTA and CDR2 FQGNSA. V was cut by 1 base and J by 4 bases, with 10 bases left in between. The CDR3 loop is CASSLGGGFYGYTF. The CDR3 nucleotides read TGTGCCAGCAGCTTAGGAGGGGGGTTCTATGGCTACACCTTC.

This rearrangement joins TRBV6-1 to TRBJ1-2; D is undetermined. V shed 4 bases and J shed 5 bases, with 8 bases lying between them. This CDR3 has 12 residues. CDR1 and CDR2 (germline): MNHNS, SASEGT. The CDR3 loop is CASSGDGYGYTF. For the CDR3, the DNA is TGTGCCAGCAGTGGCGATGGGTATGGCTACACCTTC.

V gene TRBV10-3 combines with J gene TRBJ1-6; D is ambiguous. Trimming removed 8 bases from V and 3 bases from J, with 11 bases in between. The CDR3 contains 14 residues. CDR1 and CDR2 from the germline V gene are ENHRY and SYGVKD. The CDR3 region has the DNA TGTGCCATCGCCAAGGAAAGCTATAATTCACCCCTCCACTTT. It yields the protein CAIAKESYNSPLHF.

The chain carries TRBV5-4 and TRBJ2-1; D assignment may be TRBD1 or TRBD2 (5 bases each). Trimming took off 5 bases at V and 6 bases at J, with 9 bases between the two ends. Germline lookup yields CDR1 SGHNT and CDR2 YYREEE (reference sequence). This CDR3 has 12 residues. The CDR3 nucleotides read TGTGCCAGCAGTAGGGACGCCAATGAGCAGTTCTTC. This gives the protein CASSRDANEQFF.

J is TRBJ2-3 and V is TRBV5-1; D gene ambiguous. Trimming shortened V by 4 bases and J by 3 bases, and 9 bases separated the two germline ends. This CDR3 has 13 residues. Germline CDR1 is SGHRS and CDR2 is YFSETQ. CDR3 residues: CASSPPATDTQYF. CDR3 DNA: TGCGCCAGCAGCCCCCCAGCGACAGATACGCAGTATTTT.

The genes are TRBV6-1 and TRBJ2-3; D perhaps matches TRBD2 (6 bases). Trimming took off 7 bases at V and 4 bases at J, with 12 bases between the two ends. Looked up from germline, CDR1 is MNHNS and CDR2 is SASEGT. This CDR3 spans 13 amino acids. The CDR3 DNA reads TGTGCCAGCACGGGGGTCGTGGCAGATACGCAGTATTTT. This encodes CASTGVVADTQYF.

This chain's CDR3 is CASSRGLDQPQHF. The CDR3 DNA sequence: TGTGCCAGCAGCAGGGGGCTAGATCAGCCCCAGCATTTT. This rearrangement joins TRBV27 to TRBJ1-5; 8 bases align to TRBD1. V lost 6 bases to trimming and J lost 5 bases; unmatched junction nucleotides: 3. The CDR3 has 13 amino acids. Germline V gene sequence: CDR1 MNHEY, CDR2 SMNVEV (reference sequence).

The CDR3 reads CASSGGTSSYEQYF. The CDR3 coding sequence is TGTGCCAGCAGTGGGGGGACTAGTTCCTACGAGCAGTACTTC. The rearrangement links TRBV28 to TRBJ2-7, with TRBD2 identical over 8 bases. The V gene's germline CDR1 is MDHEN and CDR2 SYDVKM. The CDR3 has 14 residues. J lost 1 base, V lost 5 bases, and 4 bases had no gene match.

The V gene is TRBV29-1, the J gene TRBJ1-1, with a possible D match to TRBD1 (5 bases). V gave up 4 bases and J gave up 5 bases, with 8 bases separating them. Germline lookup yields CDR1 SQVTM and CDR2 ANQGSEA. The CDR3 sequence is 11 residues long. CDR3 nucleotide sequence: TGCAGCGTTGGAAGGGGAACTGAAGCTTTCTTT. This codes for CSVGRGTEAFF.

The chain uses TRBV5-6 and TRBJ1-2, with a possible D match to TRBD1 (6 bases). The V and J ends lost 4 bases and 9 bases respectively, with 13 bases between them. The CDR3 is 12 residues long. CDR1 SGHDT and CDR2 YYEEEE come from the germline V gene. The CDR3 spells CASSPGHGSYTF. CDR3 bases: TGTGCCAGCAGCCCGGGACATGGAAGCTACACCTTC.

The chain links TRBV5-1 to TRBJ2-2; 10 nucleotides align to TRBD2. There are 18 residues in the CDR3. Germline CDR1 and CDR2: SGHRS and YFSETQ. Trimming removed 0 bases from V and 4 bases from J; junction bases left unmatched: 9. CDR3 residues: CASSLAVNSGGSTGELFF. The CDR3 bases are TGCGCCAGCAGCTTGGCCGTCAATAGCGGGGGGAGCACCGGGGAGCTGTTTTTT.

This clone was seen once. The rearrangement uses TRBV29-1 and TRBJ2-1; D is perhaps TRBD1 or TRBD2 (5 bases each). This CDR3 has 14 amino acids. Germline V gene sequence: CDR1 SQVTM, CDR2 ANQGSEA. The V gene lost 7 bases and the J gene lost 2 bases, with 15 bases spanning the gap. The CDR3 protein is CSARGQSTYNEQFF. CDR3 coding DNA: TGCAGCGCTCGGGGCCAGTCAACCTACAATGAGCAGTTCTTC.

This rearrangement joins TRBV19 to TRBJ2-2; D is perhaps TRBD1 (6 bases). The CDR3 length is 14 residues. V lost 2 bases, J lost 6 bases, and 10 bases lay in between. Germline V gives CDR1 LNHDA, CDR2 SQIVND (reference sequence). The CDR3 protein is CASSITGQAGELFF. In nucleotides, the CDR3 is TGTGCCAGTAGTATAACAGGGCAGGCCGGGGAGCTGTTTTTT. Full variable domain (outside the CDR3, taken from reference TRBV19 and TRBJ2-2): DGGITQSPKYLFRKEGQNVTLSCEQNLNHDAMYWYRQDPGQGLRLIYYSQIVNDFQKGDIAEGYSVSREKKESFPLTVTSAQKNPTAFYLCASSITGQAGELFFGEGSRLTVL.

The rearrangement joins TRBV7-3 to TRBJ1-2; TRBD1 might be the D (5 bases). V was pared by 1 base and J by 3 bases, with 9 bases between. The CDR3 covers 14 residues. The germline V gene encodes CDR1 SGHTA and CDR2 FQGTGA. The CDR3 nucleotides are TGTGCCAGCAGCTTAAATGGGGGGGACTATGGCTACACCTTC. Its translation is CASSLNGGDYGYTF.

In this sample, this clone turned up a few times. V is TRBV6-5 and J is TRBJ1-5, with D possibly being TRBD1 (5 bases). The CDR3 is 15 amino acids. Germline V CDR1 and CDR2: MNHEY, SVGAGI. The germline V and J ends were trimmed by 6 bases and 6 bases, with 18 bases remaining between them. The CDR3 nucleotides are TGTGCCAGCAGCCAAACTAGGCTCGGGACTCAGCCCCAGCATTTT. This encodes CASSQTRLGTQPQHF.

The chain combines TRBV6-1 with TRBJ1-4; a possible D gene is TRBD1 (6 bases). Trimming pared 6 bases from V and 5 bases from J, leaving 16 bases between. CDR3 length: 15 amino acids. The germline CDR1 and CDR2 sequences are MNHNS and SASEGT. The CDR3 is CASRKGDTGNEKLFF. DNA of the CDR3: TGTGCCAGCAGGAAGGGGGACACAGGAAATGAAAAACTGTTTTTT.

This clone was seen only a few times. Here the CDR3 reads CASSSMPGGRETQYF. The CDR3 coding sequence is TGTGCCAGCAGCTCGATGCCAGGGGGACGGGAGACCCAGTACTTC. V is TRBV11-2 and J is TRBJ2-5; 7 bases match TRBD1. CDR1 and CDR2 from the germline V gene are SGHAT and FQNNGV. V lost 4 bases to trimming and J lost 5 bases; unmatched junction nucleotides: 10. This CDR3 region has 15 residues.

This sequence joins TRBV27 and TRBJ1-3; D possibly corresponds to TRBD1 (5 bases). CDR3 length: 14 amino acids. The germline gives CDR1 MNHEY, CDR2 SMNVEV (reference sequence). V was shortened by 6 bases and J by 4 bases, with 13 bases between the two germline ends. CDR3 bases: TGTGCCAGCAGCCCGGGCCGGGGGGGAAACACCATATATTTT. This encodes CASSPGRGGNTIYF.

The chain combines TRBV5-1 with TRBJ1-5; D not resolved. V was shortened by 4 bases and J by 4 bases, with 9 bases between the two germline ends. The CDR3 loop spans 13 amino acids. Germline CDR1 reads SGHRS; CDR2 reads YFSETQ. CDR3 region: CASSRDTNQPQHF. The CDR3, as DNA: TGCGCCAGCAGCCGAGACACTAATCAGCCCCAGCATTTT.